The 7 T cell receptor beta chains reported below all come from one sample, sequenced in a study of regulatory T cells in long-lasting Graves disease. The time point denotes: newly diagnosed GD, antithyroid drugs for less than 3 months. From PBMCs, RNA was extracted and then used to make the TCR library. HTBI primers from iRepertoire and Arm-PCR of CDR3 regions yielded the TCR beta libraries. TCRdb used MiXCR to reprocess the multiplex PCR reads, holding one entry per CDR3 protein. The data hold about 460,000 distinct CDR3 sequences, with around 15% observed a single time. This sample also belongs to another study, concerning T cells in Graves' hyperthyroidism and ophthalmopathy.

Here the sequenced sample was peripheral blood mononuclear cells (PBMCs), taken at new diagnosis, from a patient treated with antithyroid drugs. The receptor set was obtained from a woman aged 50 to 60 with Graves disease.

The chain couples TRBV10-3 to TRBJ1-4, with D maybe TRBD1 (6 bases). The CDR3 is made up of 14 amino acids. Germline V gives CDR1 ENHRY, CDR2 SYGVKD. With 4 bases removed from V and 8 bases from J, the gap between germline ends came to 14 bases. CDR3 in DNA: TGTGCCATCAGTGGGGGGGCCTCGAGGGAAAAACTGTTTTTT. This encodes CAISGGASREKLFF.

The chain links TRBV25-1 to TRBJ1-2, with 8 bases aligning to TRBD1. The CDR3 totals 17 residues. Germline V gene sequence: CDR1 MGHDK, CDR2 SYGVNS. J lost 10 bases, V lost 5 bases, and 21 bases had no gene match. The CDR3 bases are TGTGCCAGCAGTAGTTTCCCATGGCCGGGACAGGAAATCCCCTACACCTTC. Its protein is CASSSFPWPGQEIPYTF.

This clonotype has more than one count but fewer than ten. A much larger clone sits a single nucleotide away, making a read error possible. The chain is built from TRBV11-1 and TRBJ2-1; TRBD2 is a possible D gene (5 bases). CDR3 length equals 15 residues. In germline, CDR1 is SGHAT, CDR2 FQDESV (reference sequence). The CDR3 bases are TGTGCCAGCAGCCTCCGACTCGGAGACTACAATGGGCAGTTCTTC. Its translation is CASSLRLGDYNGQFF.

This clonotype showed up many times. The chain couples TRBV11-2 to TRBJ2-2; the D is unclear. V was trimmed by 4 bases and J by 5 bases, leaving 5 bases between them. The CDR3 length is 12 residues. Germline assignment: CDR1 SGHAT and CDR2 FQNNGV. CDR3 loop: CASSYITGELFF. The CDR3, as DNA: TGTGCCAGCAGCTATATAACCGGGGAGCTGTTTTTT.

This clonotype was observed at least ten times. The gene calls are TRBV3-1 and TRBJ1-1; D uncertain. CDR3 length equals 15 residues. V was trimmed by 0 bases and J by 0 bases, leaving 8 bases between them. The germline V gene encodes CDR1 LGHDT and CDR2 YNNKEL (reference sequence). The DNA of the CDR3 is TGTGCCAGCAGCCAAGACTCAGACATGAACACTGAAGCTTTCTTT. It codes for CASSQDSDMNTEAFF. The full variable domain, completed using reference TRBV3-1 and TRBJ1-1, is DTAVSQTPKYLVTQMGNDKSIKCEQNLGHDTMYWYKQDSKKFLKIMFSYNNKELIINETVPNRFSPKSPDKAHLNLHINSLELGDSAVYFCASSQDSDMNTEAFFGQGTRLTVV.

Only a few counts were recorded for this clonotype. The chain carries TRBV5-5 and TRBJ1-5; D not resolved. The CDR3 loop spans 15 amino acids. The germline V and J ends were trimmed by 0 bases and 2 bases, with 9 bases remaining between them. CDR1 and CDR2 (germline): SGHKS, YYEKEE (reference sequence). The CDR3 nucleotides are TGTGCCAGCAGCTTGGCCCGCGTGGGCAATCAGCCCCAGCATTTT. Translated: CASSLARVGNQPQHF.

A word on this clonotype: One end of the junction does not line up with germline, which may come from a read error. V and J are TRBV28 and TRBJ1-1; D is uncertain. The germline CDR1 and CDR2 sequences are MDHEN and SYDVKM. CDR3 length: 13 amino acids. In nucleotides, the CDR3 is TGTGCTAGCACCCTTACGGGGAACGCTGAAGCTTTCTTT. Its translation is CASTLTGNAEAFF.